This T cell receptor (beta chain) appears in the sequencing data of a study of cytomegalovirus exposure and HLA in healthy donors. Both 60 Vbeta primers and 13 Jbeta primers went into the PCR. The repertoire was sequenced with immunoSEQ multiplex PCR; TCRdb's copy has only in-frame clones and lacks some. The data show 80,000 to 95,000 clones, with roughly 79% seen just once and under 2% held by the top ten. This sequence was found in a woman aged 25-40 years in good health and CMV-seronegative. Input material: PBMCs.

The CDR3 loop reads CASSFGTSTDTQYF. CDR3 DNA: TGTGCCAGCAGCTTCGGGACTAGCACAGATACGCAGTATTTT. V usage is TRBV5-6 and J usage is TRBJ2-3; possibly TRBD2 for D (6 bases). CDR3 length: 14 amino acids. Trimming shortened V by 2 bases and J by 0 bases, and 7 bases separated the two germline ends. In germline, CDR1 is SGHDT, CDR2 YYEEEE.